The present T cell receptor (beta chain) was sequenced within a study of T cells after yellow fever vaccination. The study's findings and limits: It was a small share of clonotypes that appeared in both CD4 and CD8 compartments. After the booster, 96% of CD4 and about nine tenths of CD8 primary-response clones were re-detected.

On this clonotype itself: At one end the junction does not follow the germline gene, possibly because of a read error.

CDR1 is MNHEY, CDR2 SVGEGT, per germline. CDR3 length equals 11 residues. The TCR cDNA carried a universal primer site and UMIs from 5'RACE template switching. Each CDR3 protein gets one entry after TCRdb re-called the 5' RACE reads with MiXCR. The sample gives under 50,000 distinct CDR3 sequences, just under 6.5% of which show up once; less than 11% is in the top ten. The chain employs TRBV6-2 or TRBV6-3 and TRBJ2-7, with D hard to call. The specimen was PBMCs, either bulk or a sorted T-cell subset (CD4+, CD8+, memory, or dextramer-sorted; not recorded which), collected 45 days after the yellow fever booster vaccination. The clonotype originates from a man aged 25-40 years who received the YFV17D yellow fever vaccine. This chain's CDR3 is CASSYDSIPHF. For the CDR3, the DNA is TGTGCCAGCAGTTACGATTCCATCCCGCACTTC.